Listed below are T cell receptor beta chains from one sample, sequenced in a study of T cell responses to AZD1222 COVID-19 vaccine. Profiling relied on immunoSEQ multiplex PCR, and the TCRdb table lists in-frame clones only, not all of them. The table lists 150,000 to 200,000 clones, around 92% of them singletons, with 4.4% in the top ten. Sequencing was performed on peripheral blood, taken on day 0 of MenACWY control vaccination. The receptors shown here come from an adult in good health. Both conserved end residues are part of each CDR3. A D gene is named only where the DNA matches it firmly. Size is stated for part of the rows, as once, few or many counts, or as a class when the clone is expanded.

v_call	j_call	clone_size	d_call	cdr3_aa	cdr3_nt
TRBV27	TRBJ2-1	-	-	CASSLRRGYNEQFF	TGTGCCAGCAGTTTGAGGCGAGGATACAATGAGCAGTTCTTC
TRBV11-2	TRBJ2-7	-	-	CASSSAARPSEQYF	TGTGCCAGCAGCTCCGCGGCACGGCCAAGCGAGCAGTACTTC
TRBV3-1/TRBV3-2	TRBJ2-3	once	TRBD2	CASSLARGGTDTQYF	TGTGCCAGCAGCCTTGCCCGGGGGGGCACAGATACGCAGTATTTT
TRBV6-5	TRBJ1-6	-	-	CATADSRPGASPLHF	TGTGCCACCGCTGACTCCCGGCCAGGGGCTTCACCCCTCCACTTT
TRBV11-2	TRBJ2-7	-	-	CASSRTSPDYEQYF	TGTGCCAGCAGCAGGACAAGCCCGGACTACGAGCAGTACTTC
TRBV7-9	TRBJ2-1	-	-	CASSHPIGSMYEQFF	TGTGCCAGCTCCCACCCTATCGGGAGCATGTATGAGCAGTTCTTC
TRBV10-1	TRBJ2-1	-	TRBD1	CASPGRDRGINGSYNEQFF	TGCGCCAGTCCAGGGAGGGACAGGGGGATTAACGGGTCCTACAATGAGCAGTTCTTC
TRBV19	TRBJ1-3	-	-	CASSIDGESGNTIYF	TGTGCCAGTAGTATAGATGGTGAGAGCGGAAACACCATATATTTT
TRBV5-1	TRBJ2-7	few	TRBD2	CASTPTSGSPYEQYF	TGCGCCAGCACCCCGACTAGCGGGAGCCCCTACGAGCAGTACTTC
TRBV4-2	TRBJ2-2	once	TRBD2	CASRTGGGELFF	TGTGCCAGCAGAACGGGGGGCGGGGAGCTGTTTTTT
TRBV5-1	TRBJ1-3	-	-	CASQGVSGNTIYF	TGCGCCAGTCAAGGGGTTTCTGGAAACACCATATATTTT
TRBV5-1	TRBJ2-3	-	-	CASSPLSLSSTDTQYF	TGCGCCAGCAGCCCACTGAGTCTTTCTAGCACAGATACGCAGTATTTT
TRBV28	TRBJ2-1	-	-	CASSLWDDEQFF	TGTGCCAGCAGTTTATGGGACGATGAGCAGTTCTTC
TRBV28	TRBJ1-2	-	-	CASSPAENYGYTF	TGTGCCAGCAGTCCTGCGGAGAACTATGGCTACACCTTC
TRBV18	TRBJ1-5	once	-	CASSPMRGNQPQHF	TGTGCCAGCTCACCAATGCGGGGCAATCAGCCCCAGCATTTT
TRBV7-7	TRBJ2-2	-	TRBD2	CASSQLAGSTGELFF	TGTGCTAGCAGCCAACTAGCGGGGTCTACCGGGGAGCTGTTTTTT
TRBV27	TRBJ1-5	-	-	CASSSLRGKPQHF	TGTGCCAGCAGTTCACTGAGGGGTAAGCCCCAGCATTTT
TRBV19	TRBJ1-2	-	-	CATRVAANYGYTF	TGTGCCACCCGAGTGGCGGCTAACTATGGCTACACCTTC
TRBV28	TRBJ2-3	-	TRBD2	CASSSPGLGAGADTQYF	TGTGCCAGCAGTTCGCCGGGACTAGGAGCGGGGGCAGATACGCAGTATTTT
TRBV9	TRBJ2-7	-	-	CASSVELGSSYEQYF	TGTGCCAGCAGCGTCGAACTAGGCAGCTCCTACGAGCAGTACTTC
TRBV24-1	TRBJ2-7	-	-	CATSDAGSPSEQYF	TGTGCCACCAGTGATGCCGGGAGTCCCAGCGAGCAGTACTTC
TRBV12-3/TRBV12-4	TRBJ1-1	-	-	CASSLNSYTEAFF	TGTGCCAGCAGTTTGAACAGCTACACTGAAGCTTTCTTT
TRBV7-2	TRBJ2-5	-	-	CASSTRTANQETQYF	TGTGCCAGCAGCACCCGGACAGCCAACCAAGAGACCCAGTACTTC
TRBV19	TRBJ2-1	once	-	CASSTGHYNEQFF	TGTGCCAGTAGTACAGGGCATTACAATGAGCAGTTCTTC
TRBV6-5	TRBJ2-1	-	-	CASRRTEYGANEQFF	TGTGCCAGCAGAAGAACGGAGTACGGGGCCAATGAGCAGTTCTTC
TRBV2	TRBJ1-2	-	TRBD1	CASRGQPGYTF	TGTGCCAGCAGGGGACAGCCGGGCTACACCTTC
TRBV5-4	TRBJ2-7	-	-	CASSLATASYEQYF	TGTGCCAGCAGCTTGGCTACAGCGTCCTACGAGCAGTACTTC
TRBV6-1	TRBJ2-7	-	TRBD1	CASSGGTGRLAGYEQYF	TGTGCCAGCAGTGGCGGGACAGGGAGGCTGGCCGGCTACGAGCAGTACTTC